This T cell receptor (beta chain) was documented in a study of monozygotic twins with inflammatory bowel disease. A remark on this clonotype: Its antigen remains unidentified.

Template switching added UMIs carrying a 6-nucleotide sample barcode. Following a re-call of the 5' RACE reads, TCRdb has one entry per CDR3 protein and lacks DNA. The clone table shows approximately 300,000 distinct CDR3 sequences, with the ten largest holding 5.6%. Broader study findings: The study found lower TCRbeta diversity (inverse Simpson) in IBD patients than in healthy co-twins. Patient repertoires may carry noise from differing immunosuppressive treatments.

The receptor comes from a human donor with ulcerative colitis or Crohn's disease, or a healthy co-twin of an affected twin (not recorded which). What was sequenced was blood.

The CDR3 protein is CASRATLLADSPLHF. This rearrangement joins TRBV12-3 or TRBV12-4 to TRBJ1-6. The CDR3 has 15 amino acids.